The 17 T cell receptor beta chains listed next were all sequenced from one sample in a study of long-term antiretroviral therapy in people with HIV. Assay version v3.0 of immunoSEQ was used, and it was run at survey level. The assay was immunoSEQ multiplex PCR, and TCRdb's table has in-frame clones only and misses some. The repertoire consists of some 35,000 clones, with 85% to 95% occurring once and the leading ten covering about 3.9%. The sample consisted of unsorted PBMCs, taken 4.1 years after starting antiretroviral therapy. The source is a woman aged 45-65 years with HIV.

The genes are TRBV11-1 and TRBJ2-7; TRBD1 matches 7 bases. V lost 8 bases to trimming and J lost 1 base; unmatched junction nucleotides: 8. The CDR3 is 14 residues long. Germline-derived CDR1 and CDR2 are SGHAT and FQDESV (reference sequence). CDR3 amino acids: CASARDSTSYEQYF. The CDR3 bases are TGTGCCAGCGCCCGGGACAGTACGTCCTACGAGCAGTACTTC.

This clone was detected once. The chain links TRBV6-5 to TRBJ2-1; a possible D gene is TRBD2 (5 bases). CDR1 and CDR2 (germline): MNHEY, SVGAGI. Deletions cut 0 bases from V and 12 bases from J, with 21 bases between. This CDR3 comprises 16 residues. CDR3 region: CASSYSESDGGTAQFF. The CDR3 DNA reads TGTGCCAGCAGTTACTCAGAATCGGACGGAGGAACAGCGCAGTTCTTC.

The chain recombines TRBV25-1 with TRBJ1-1; D gene unclear. Per the germline V gene, CDR1 is MGHDK and CDR2 is SYGVNS. Trimming pared 3 bases from V and 8 bases from J, leaving 10 bases between. The CDR3 runs to 12 residues. Here the CDR3 reads CASSDGPTEAFF. The DNA of the CDR3 is TGTGCCAGCAGTGATGGGCCCACAGAAGCTTTCTTT.

The chain links TRBV11-2 to TRBJ2-7; 8 bases fit TRBD1. V lost 2 bases and J lost 7; bases outside the gene matches: 4. The CDR3 is made up of 13 amino acids. The V gene's germline CDR1 is SGHAT and CDR2 FQNNGV. The CDR3 loop is CASSLQGAEEQYF. CDR3 DNA sequence: TGTGCCAGCAGCTTACAGGGGGCTGAGGAGCAGTACTTC.

The chain couples TRBV4-3 to TRBJ2-1; D gene unclear. CDR1 LGHNA and CDR2 YSLEER come from the germline V gene. V was trimmed by 0 bases and J by 0 bases, leaving 6 bases between them. This CDR3 is built from 15 residues. This CDR3 is CASSQDFSSYNEQFF. DNA for the CDR3: TGCGCCAGCAGCCAAGATTTTAGCTCCTACAATGAGCAGTTCTTC.

V and J are TRBV7-9 and TRBJ1-2; tentatively, D is TRBD1 (6 bases). The length of the CDR3 is 13 residues. Germline CDR1 is SEHNR and CDR2 is FQNEAQ (reference sequence). V lost 3 bases and J 8 bases, leaving 13 bases between the germline ends. CDR3 sequence reads: CASSFEQGGGYTF. The DNA of the CDR3 is TGTGCCAGCAGCTTCGAACAGGGCGGGGGCTACACCTTC. Looking up the rest from reference TRBV7-9 and TRBJ1-2 gives the full variable domain: DTGVSQNPRHKITKRGQNVTFRCDPISEHNRLYWYRQTLGQGPEFLTYFQNEAQLEKSRLLSDRFSAERPKGSFSTLEIQRTEQGDSAMYLCASSFEQGGGYTFGSGTRLTVV.

The J gene is TRBJ2-1, the V gene TRBV7-2, with 8 bases fitting TRBD2. V lost 6 bases, J lost 0 bases, and 7 bases stayed unmatched. The CDR3 is 16 amino acids. CDR1 is SGHTA, CDR2 FQGNSA, per germline. This CDR3 reads CASRKSGGSSYNEQFF. The CDR3 coding sequence is TGTGCCAGCAGAAAGAGCGGGGGTAGCTCCTACAATGAGCAGTTCTTC.

V usage is TRBV6-5 and J usage is TRBJ1-6, with 7 bases identical to TRBD1. The germline gives CDR1 MNHEY, CDR2 SVGAGI. The CDR3 spans 14 residues. Trimming cost V 6 bases and J 7 bases; bases outside gene matches: 6. CDR3 protein: CASRRDSGNSPLHF. The CDR3 region has the DNA TGTGCCAGCAGGCGGGACAGCGGGAATTCACCCCTCCACTTT.

This rearrangement joins TRBV5-5 to TRBJ2-5; no clear D gene. The CDR3 runs to 14 residues. V shed 1 base and J shed 0 bases, with 7 bases lying between them. Germline CDR1 is SGHKS and CDR2 is YYEKEE (reference sequence). The CDR3 DNA reads as TGTGCCAGCAGCTTGATGTCAGACCAAGAGACCCAGTACTTC. Amino acids: CASSLMSDQETQYF.

The J gene is TRBJ1-4, the V gene TRBV29-1; D call uncertain. Germline V gives CDR1 SQVTM, CDR2 ANQGSEA. V was cut by 4 bases and J by 0 bases, with 18 bases left in between. The CDR3 spans 17 residues. The CDR3 spells CSVANKTWPPTNEKLFF. CDR3 DNA: TGCAGCGTTGCTAACAAGACCTGGCCGCCAACTAATGAAAAACTGTTTTTT.

This chain connects TRBV7-9 to TRBJ1-3; D ambiguous. The CDR3 spans 15 residues. The germline V gene encodes CDR1 SEHNR and CDR2 FQNEAQ (reference sequence). Trimming cost V 0 bases and J 4 bases, with 10 bases left between them. CDR3 nucleotides: TGTGCCAGCAGCTTAGCAGGCTTGGGAGGAAACACCATATATTTT. Protein sequence: CASSLAGLGGNTIYF.

The chain uses TRBV10-3 and TRBJ2-2; D is tentatively TRBD1 or TRBD2 (5 bases each). The germline V gene encodes CDR1 ENHRY and CDR2 SYGVKD. The CDR3 loop spans 12 amino acids. Trimming left V 9 bases short and J 6 bases short, with 11 bases between. The DNA for the CDR3 is TGTGCCATAGCCTGGGACCCCGGGGAGCTGTTTTTT. Translating it yields CAIAWDPGELFF.

The rearrangement uses TRBV7-8 and TRBJ1-1, with D unclear. The germline V and J ends were trimmed by 0 bases and 3 bases, with 11 bases remaining between them. The CDR3 has 15 residues. CDR1 and CDR2 (germline): SGHVS, FQNEAQ. CDR3 sequence (DNA): TGTGCCAGCAGCTTAGCCCAACTCCCGGACACTGAAGCTTTCTTT. Amino acids: CASSLAQLPDTEAFF.

This rearrangement joins TRBV5-5 to TRBJ1-2; TRBD1 matches 7 bases. V dropped 2 bases and J dropped 7; count of bases not matched to a gene: 11. The germline V gene has CDR1 SGHKS and CDR2 YYEKEE (reference sequence). CDR3 length: 15 amino acids. The CDR3 spells CASSFPTGFIRGYTF. CDR3 DNA: TGTGCCAGCAGCTTCCCGACAGGGTTTATTCGTGGCTACACCTTC. Based on the CDR3 plus reference TRBV5-5 and TRBJ1-2, the full variable domain is DAGVTQSPTHLIKTRGQQVTLRCSPISGHKSVSWYQQVLGQGPQFIFQYYEKEERGRGNFPDRFSARQFPNYSSELNVNALLLGDSALYLCASSFPTGFIRGYTFGSGTRLTVV.

The chain carries TRBV6-1 and TRBJ1-4; D may be TRBD1 (5 bases). Germline V gene lookup returns CDR1 MNHNS and CDR2 SASEGT. V was pared by 4 bases and J by 8 bases, with 17 bases between. The CDR3 loop spans 15 amino acids. Here the CDR3 DNA reads TGTGCCAGCAGTGGTAAGCAGGGCCCGAGAGAAAAACTGTTTTTT. Translation: CASSGKQGPREKLFF.

This clone was observed once. This sequence joins TRBV11-3 and TRBJ2-5, with D possibly being TRBD2 (6 bases). This CDR3 region has 14 residues. Germline loops: CDR1 SGHNT, CDR2 YENEEA. Between the trimmed V and J ends, which lost 3 bases and 4 bases, there was a span of 12 bases. The CDR3 DNA reads as TGTGCCAGCAGCTTCTCTGGGGGAGGAGAGACCCAGTACTTC. This sequence encodes CASSFSGGGETQYF.

The chain links TRBV7-9 to TRBJ2-3; D possibly corresponds to TRBD1 (5 bases). CDR1 is SEHNR and CDR2 is FQNEAQ in the germline V gene (reference sequence). Trimming took 0 bases from V and 6 from J, leaving 13 bases between them. This CDR3 is built from 15 residues. The chain's CDR3 is CASSLADSPLDTQYF. The CDR3, as DNA: TGTGCCAGCAGCTTAGCTGACAGTCCCCTGGATACGCAGTATTTT.